These 14 T cell receptor beta chains came from one sample sequenced in a study of T cells in Graves' hyperthyroidism and ophthalmopathy (dated by TCRdb to the late 2010s). Library prep was done by multiplex PCR. Sequencing was carried out with an Illumina HiSeq 2000. Amplification of TCR beta CDR3 regions was carried out from RNA transcripts. The first round of RT-PCR for the TCR CDR3 was performed with the HTBI primer set and the Qiagen OneStep RT-PCR kit. Starting from the raw public reads, TCRdb applied fastp trimming at Q25, assembled clones with MiXCR and retained in-frame beta chains. Each entry merges the rows of one CDR3 protein and shows their most common DNA and genes. This sample gives 300,000 to 450,000 distinct CDR3 sequences in total; around a sixth of them show up just once. The ten largest clones represent about a quarter of the sample. The sequencing input was blood. The receptors were gathered from a young woman with Graves' hyperthyroidism that later progressed to Graves' ophthalmopathy.

V usage is TRBV20-1 and J usage is TRBJ1-2; TRBD1 matches 10 bases. In germline, CDR1 is DFQATT, CDR2 SNEGSKA (reference sequence). The CDR3 is made up of 15 amino acids. The junction had 10 bases not matched to a gene; V was cut back by 1 base and J by 8 bases. CDR3 sequence: CSARVIRDRGWGYTF. The CDR3 bases are TGCAGTGCTAGAGTCATCCGGGACAGGGGTTGGGGCTACACCTTC.

The sample holds many counts of this clonotype. The chain joins TRBV6-1 to TRBJ2-5; D might be TRBD1 (7 bases). Germline V lookup: CDR1 MNHNS, CDR2 SASEGT. V was clipped by 8 bases and J by 5 bases, with 27 bases between them. The CDR3 covers 17 residues. The CDR3 here is CASRLIYSGRRGETQYF. CDR3 coding DNA: TGTGCCAGCCGACTCATCTATAGCGGCCGCAGGGGGGAGACCCAGTACTTC.

This clonotype was recorded many times. V and J are TRBV13 and TRBJ2-7, with TRBD2 identical over 13 bases. Germline V gene data show CDR1 as PRHDT and CDR2 as FYEKMQ (reference sequence). The CDR3 is 15 amino acids. V lost 5 bases and J lost 5; bases outside the gene matches: 6. The CDR3 DNA follows: TGTGCCAGCAGCACGAGGACTAGCGGGAGAGACGAGCAGTACTTC. It yields the protein CASSTRTSGRDEQYF.

This clonotype has only a few counts. This rearrangement joins TRBV11-2 to TRBJ2-2; 9 nucleotides line up with TRBD1. V lost 0 bases and J lost 6; bases outside the gene matches: 14. The germline V gene encodes CDR1 SGHAT and CDR2 FQNNGV. The CDR3 is made up of 19 amino acids. CDR3 DNA: TGTGCCAGCAGCTTAGATTTTAGCCCGGACAGGGGAACGTCCGGGGAGCTGTTTTTT. Translating gives CASSLDFSPDRGTSGELFF.

This clonotype was counted many times. The chain couples TRBV3-1 to TRBJ1-6; a possible D gene is TRBD1 (5 bases). The CDR3 covers 13 residues. The germline V gene encodes CDR1 LGHDT and CDR2 YNNKEL (reference sequence). V lost 0 bases and J 13 bases, leaving 10 bases between the germline ends. The CDR3 protein is CASSQDGTGPLHF. Written as DNA, the CDR3 is TGTGCCAGCAGCCAAGATGGTACAGGTCCCCTCCACTTT.

This clonotype was seen many times. This chain joins TRBV5-1 and TRBJ2-7; D gene ambiguous. Trimming removed 4 bases from V and 3 bases from J, with 8 bases in between. The CDR3 is made up of 12 amino acids. CDR1 is SGHRS and CDR2 is YFSETQ in the germline V gene. CDR3 coding DNA: TGCGCCAGCAGCCCCAACTACTACGAGCAGTACTTC. It translates to CASSPNYYEQYF.

CDR3 residues: CASSRLTSGSETGELFF. CDR3 bases: TGTGCCAGCAGCCGGTTGACTAGCGGGAGTGAAACCGGGGAGCTGTTTTTT. The chain has TRBV5-6 and TRBJ2-2, with 12 positions matching TRBD2. V shed 4 bases, J shed 5 bases, and the junction held 9 bases outside the gene matches. CDR1 is SGHDT and CDR2 is YYEEEE in the germline V gene. The CDR3 contains 17 residues.

This clonotype was observed a few times. The chain employs TRBV5-5 and TRBJ2-7, with D maybe TRBD2 (5 bases). The CDR3 sequence is 16 residues long. Looked up from germline, CDR1 is SGHKS and CDR2 is YYEKEE (reference sequence). Trimming cost V 0 bases and J 2 bases, with 15 bases left between them. This CDR3 reads CASSLAPVLATYEQYF. DNA for the CDR3: TGTGCCAGCAGCTTGGCCCCGGTTCTAGCCACCTACGAGCAGTACTTC.

The J gene is TRBJ2-7, the V gene TRBV5-6, with 12 bases aligning to TRBD2. With 7 bases clipped from V and 2 bases from J, the junction kept 1 base outside the gene matches. Germline-derived CDR1 and CDR2 are SGHDT and YYEEEE. The CDR3 length is 13 residues. In nucleotides, the CDR3 is TGTGCCAGCGGACTAGCGGGGACCTACGAGCAGTACTTC. This gives the protein CASGLAGTYEQYF.

At least ten counts were recorded for this clonotype. The chain is built from TRBV2 and TRBJ2-7, with D possibly matching TRBD1 (6 bases). There are 15 residues in the CDR3. The germline V and J ends were trimmed by 5 bases and 0 bases, with 14 bases remaining between them. The germline CDR1 and CDR2 sequences are SNHLY and FYNNEI. The CDR3 loop reads CASSSRGRSSYEQYF. The DNA of the CDR3 is TGTGCCAGCAGTTCCAGGGGTCGGAGCTCCTACGAGCAGTACTTC.

This clonotype has at least ten counts. The rearrangement uses TRBV7-2 and TRBJ2-5; TRBD2 is a possible D gene (5 bases). The CDR3 spans 15 residues. Trimming took 8 bases from V and 3 from J, leaving 19 bases between them. Germline values: CDR1 SGHTA, CDR2 FQGNSA. The CDR3 DNA sequence: TGTGCCAGCCAAGCCACCCACGGACTTGAAGAGACCCAGTACTTC. It encodes CASQATHGLEETQYF.

For this clonotype: A much larger clone differs from this one at a single base, so this may be a read error. The rearrangement links TRBV6-1 to TRBJ2-2; TRBD1 is a possible D gene (6 bases). The germline CDR1 and CDR2 sequences are MNHNS and SASEGT. The CDR3 spans 16 residues. Trimming pared 6 bases from V and 6 bases from J, leaving 20 bases between. DNA for the CDR3: TGTGCCAGCAGCCCTAAACAGGGCCACCAGGCCGGGGAGCTGTTTTTT. Amino acid sequence: CASSPKQGHQAGELFF.

This chain links TRBV6-1 with TRBJ1-2, with D unclear. Germline V CDR1 and CDR2: MNHNS, SASEGT. Trimming cost V 7 bases and J 2 bases, with 8 bases left between them. This CDR3 has 12 amino acids. CDR3 in DNA: TGTGCCAGCATAAGCGGGAACTATGGCTACACCTTC. It yields the protein CASISGNYGYTF.

In its sample, this clonotype was seen a few times. This chain uses TRBV11-2 with TRBJ2-1; 10 positions agree with TRBD1. The CDR3 spans 14 residues. V gave up 5 bases and J gave up 9 bases; unmatched junction bases: 7. The germline V gene encodes CDR1 SGHAT and CDR2 FQNNGV. CDR3 sequence reads: CASSLPGTGVEQFF. The CDR3 nucleotides read TGTGCCAGCAGCCTACCTGGGACAGGGGTTGAGCAGTTCTTC.